This TCR beta chain was recovered during a study of cytomegalovirus exposure and HLA in healthy donors listed by TCRdb under 2017. Study-level background: An earlier analysis of approximately 640 of the donors reported roughly 300 Gb of sequence data and around 120 million unique TCR beta sequences from around 200 million T cells. Typing coverage varied by locus: roughly 629-640 donors for A, B, C, DRB1 and DQB1; approximately 500 for DQA1; 606 for DPA1; about 450 for DPB1. Five DR-DQ haplotypes were treated as single units for association and clustering because of strong linkage in the cohort. Rather than drawing on any new phenotypic data, the later analysis identified candidate immune exposures from TCR beta sequences and the way those sequences occurred across donors. To study patterns of TCR occurrence, a later analysis re-analyzed previously published TCR beta repertoires from 550 to 800 donors and added high-resolution HLA genotyping. Every discovery cohort repertoire had been produced on one sequencing platform. A separate validation cohort of about 110 different subjects was used in addition to the approximately 700-subject first cohort. An earlier analysis of 587 of the donors used high-throughput TCR beta sequencing to judge whether each TCR beta V gene segment behaved as functional or pseudogenic. On average, around 230,000 unique TCR beta nucleotide sequences were sequenced per donor among roughly 430 genotyped donors of the cohort, with roughly 19% of those sequences being non-productive. A later genetic analysis took genome-wide SNP genotypes for about 55% of the roughly 670 donors and used that subset as a discovery cohort. Of the roughly 430 genotyped donors, approximately 80% fell in the genetic ancestry cluster associated with self-reported Caucasian donors. HLA typing covered class I and class II loci at four-digit resolution. An early release that covered about 640 HLA-typed donors contained around 300 gigabases of sequencing data and around 85 million unique TCR sequences. High-throughput TCR immunosequencing, statistical association of individual TCRs with disease status, and machine learning were combined to predict cytomegalovirus infection status. The study profiled the T cell repertoires of hundreds of subjects by immunosequencing and related them to cytomegalovirus serostatus. The study was designed to test whether signatures of past pathogen exposure could be identified by cataloging public T cell receptors. Donor age, sex, ethnicity and CMV serostatus were compiled alongside the repertoire data. General study outcomes and caveats: When HLA alleles, especially DR and DQ, strongly co-occurred, TCR associations were difficult to assign to individual alleles. HLA typing was unavailable for some donors at each locus, so association tests used only the typed subset. Most TCR sequences were observed very rarely across donors, whereas some public TCRs were present in many individuals. A total of 164 TCR beta chains were listed by the study as associated with cytomegalovirus. An association between a missense DCLRE1C variant and V-gene and J-gene trimming of TCR beta chains was found in a later genetic analysis and replicated in an independent cohort. A further reported finding was that TCR beta sequences accurately predicted the HLA-A and HLA-B alleles for most subjects in the first cohort. In a later analysis, most CMV-associated TCR beta chains were found to appear HLA-restricted, with HLA associations seemingly driven largely by CMV exposure. In a later genetic analysis, fewer N-insertions in productive TCRs were reported among donors in an Asian-associated ancestry cluster than the approximately 670-donor mean. For the cohort, immune exposure information was limited to CMV serostatus. Specific HLA alleles were associated with about 17,000 TCR beta sequences at a false discovery rate of 0.05 in a later analysis. The authors suggested that the approach could potentially be extended to other disease states and immunological phenotypes. Because counts were too low, about 18 rarely observed V segments, including chromosome 9 orphons, were excluded from the earlier analysis of 587 of the donors. Presence/absence analyses assumed roughly uniform sequencing depth across donors, an assumption that may not hold. Three of the identified cytomegalovirus-associated TCR beta chains were confirmed in vitro to be specific for cytomegalovirus antigens. In a later analysis, the rate of TCR association differed among HLA loci, with DRB1 alleles having the most associated TCRs and HLA-C alleles having the fewest. According to a later analysis, parvovirus B19, influenza, CMV and Epstein-Barr virus appeared linked to several top co-occurrence clusters. The 87-base-pair reads could not distinguish some IMGT-functional V segments, including TRBV6-2 and TRBV6-3, so those segments were excluded. This cohort had only TCR beta chains sequenced, and the lack of alpha or paired-chain data limited which features could be detected. Broadly in line with IMGT annotations, most TCR beta V segments showed up in productive rearrangements about 87% or about 30% of the time in an earlier analysis of approximately 600 of the donors. A cluster of highly shared sequence variants was judged likely to represent a technical artifact of the sequencing pipeline. The classifier was reported to diagnose cytomegalovirus status with high specificity and sensitivity in both the original cohort and the validation cohort. Correlated functional status among segregating V segments might be attributable to linkage disequilibrium, but an unknown experimental factor could not be ruled out. In a later analysis, HLA-associated TCR beta chains showed more clonal expansion and lower generation probabilities than non-associated chains that were equally common.

The cohort was made up of around 720 healthy bone marrow donors. All cohort members were sampled while nominally healthy, although unrecorded immune exposures were likely present. The donor tested CMV seronegative, placing the donor among the 352 seronegative members of the cohort. Every donor gave a peripheral blood sample, and the peripheral blood mononuclear cells from that sample were used for TCR beta sequencing. Genomic DNA extraction from the blood cell samples was performed with the Qiagen DNeasy Blood Extraction Kit. At least ten counts were recorded for this clone. Its antigen is currently not known. Base-call qualities are not available, and no considerably larger clone is one nucleotide away. Including the terminal cysteine and phenylalanine, the CDR3 comprises 15 residues. Kept here is only the CDR3 DNA, which spans 45 bases and is read in frame from base 1. V and J lose 3 bases and 1 base, and a span of 12 bases separates them. According to the germline V gene, CDR1 reads KGHSH and CDR2 reads LQKENI.

Libraries were prepared through the immunoSEQ multiplex PCR assay. For the multiplex PCR, a mixture combining 60 forward primers for TCR Vbeta segments and 13 reverse primers for TCR Jbeta segments was used. The CDR3 region of rearranged TCR beta genes was amplified from genomic DNA with a multiplex PCR assay. Amplified TCR beta libraries were sequenced as 87-base-pair reads on the Illumina HiSeq System. The original pipeline was this. Across the 700 or so repertoires, a later analysis counted 75 million to 90 million unique TCR beta chains, approximately 12 million of which were shared by at least two donors. Raw reads were error-corrected and collapsed into unique sequences with a nearest-neighbor algorithm that merged closely related sequences to remove PCR and sequencing errors. Alignment of CDR3 sequences to IMGT reference sequences was used to assign V, D and J gene segments. For a sequence to be retained, a match of at least six nucleotides to both a V gene segment and a J gene segment was required. A rearrangement counted as productive if the CDR3 had no stop codons and remained in frame with V and J, and every other rearrangement counted as non-productive. Following IMGT convention, CDR3 was defined as the stretch from the second conserved V-encoded cysteine to the conserved J-encoded phenylalanine. The earlier analysis of fewer than 750 of the donors excluded sequences that lacked an unambiguous match to a single V gene segment. An earlier analysis of several hundred of the donors called V segments functional above 56.7% productive rearrangements and segregating when the between-donor standard deviation exceeded 5%. A statistical classification framework was built for diagnosing cytomegalovirus status from the catalog of TCR beta chain sequences. A later analysis assigned V and J genes by comparing TCR nucleotide sequences with IMGT/GENE-DB human TR gene sequences. A later analysis assigned CDR3 sequences and most-parsimonious VDJ recombination scenarios with the TCRdist pipeline. In a later analysis, each TCR beta chain was defined by its CDR3 amino acid sequence together with its V-gene family, and reads lacking a unique V-gene family were excluded. In a later analysis, approximately 640 highly shared, low-generation-probability nucleotide sequences were removed to address suspected cross-contamination and a sequencing artifact. A later analysis calculated a clonal expansion index for each public chain from normalized within-repertoire ranks of inferred template counts. Generation probabilities in a later analysis came from a VDJ recombination model fitted to out-of-frame rearrangements, and those results were checked against IGoR. In a later analysis, TCR-TCR, TCR-HLA and TCR-CMV co-occurrence was scored with hypergeometric tests, and a repertoire-size bias correction was applied to TCR pairs. False discovery rates were estimated in a later analysis by permuting HLA or CMV assignments 20 times. In a later analysis, co-occurring TCRs were grouped using DBSCAN, with TCRdist sequence similarity added in when clustering inside HLA-allele-positive subsets. For co-occurrence clustering, repertoires with fewer than 30,000 or more than 120,000 public chains were excluded, along with five repertoires with anomalous nucleotide sharing. Held by TCRdb, this immuneACCESS table contains in-frame sequences only and omits some clones. Under half of the omission traces to an unresolved V gene where checked; the cause of the rest is unknown. That table gives V, J and clone size, and the DNA gave D and trimming. A total of about 180,000 clones appear in this sample, around 77% of them only once. Clones ranked in the top ten supply 2% to 2.5% of the sample.

The sequenced sample consisted of PBMCs. The clonotype originates from a man aged 55-75 years in good health and CMV-seronegative. The sequence links TRBV18 to TRBJ1-1; the D gene is perhaps TRBD1, on 6 matching bases. The nucleotide sequence is TGTGCCAGCTCACCGAGGACAGTGCGGAACACTGAAGCTTTCTTT. Its translation reads: CASSPRTVRNTEAFF.